A single T cell receptor (beta chain) is shown here with its context. This record belongs to a study of blood T cell repertoires in COVID-19. Study details: Samples came from the United States, Italy and Spain, spanning acute and convalescent COVID-19. In each case, the material was cDNA or gDNA derived from T cells, B-cell-depleted T cells, or PBMCs.

The CDR3 spans 13 residues. Germline-derived CDR1 and CDR2 are MNHEY and SVGAGI. How the authors handled the data: From reference gene primer amplification, estimates of nucleated cell counts were derived. Assay used: immunoSEQ multiplex PCR; TCRdb lists only in-frame clones, some missing. V and J calls and clone size are copied from that table; D and trimming were computed from the DNA. The sample holds about 150,000 clones, roughly 85% seen once. Sequencing was performed on peripheral blood. The rearrangement joins TRBV6-5 to TRBJ1-6; 8 nucleotides agree with TRBD1. The receptor was derived from a human donor in a cohort sampled during active COVID-19. The CDR3 sequence: CAEGQGANSPLHF. The DNA for the CDR3 is TGTGCGGAGGGCCAGGGGGCTAATTCACCCCTCCACTTT.